Following are 2 T cell receptor beta chains from one sample sequenced in a study of T cells expressing NK-cell markers. TCRdb re-called the 5' RACE reads and gives one entry per CDR3 protein, without DNA. This table lists 500,000 to 600,000 distinct CDR3 sequences. Input material: blood T cells: a sorted CD56 or NKG2C T cell subset, CD4+ or CD8+ T cells, or bulk PBMC T cells (not recorded which). The receptor set was obtained from a man aged 18-30 years in good health.

V gene TRBV6-2 or TRBV6-3 combines with J gene TRBJ2-2. Germline V lookup: CDR1 MNHEY, CDR2 SVGEGT. This CDR3 is built from 15 residues. CDR3 amino acids: CASSLLAFSTGELFF.

The chain recombines TRBV6-5 with TRBJ2-5. Germline V gene lookup returns CDR1 MNHEY and CDR2 SVGAGI. The CDR3 has 15 amino acids. CDR3 sequence: CASSYPTSGQETQYF.